Shown below are 2 T cell receptor beta chains from a single sample sequenced in a study of cytotoxic CD8 clonotypes in ibrutinib-treated CLL. The repertoire was sequenced with immunoSEQ multiplex PCR; TCRdb's copy has only in-frame clones and lacks some. The table lists some 120,000 clones, more than 55% of them singletons. Here the sequenced sample was PBMCs, taken after 24 months of ibrutinib treatment. The origin of the receptors is a human donor with chronic lymphocytic leukemia.

The rearrangement links TRBV5-6 to TRBJ2-7; D is possibly TRBD1 (6 bases). The CDR3 spans 14 residues. The ends were cut back, 4 bases at V and 1 base at J, with 12 bases in the middle. CDR1 and CDR2 (germline): SGHDT, YYEEEE. The CDR3 is CASSPDRYSYEQYF. In nucleotides, the CDR3 is TGTGCCAGCAGCCCTGACAGGTATTCCTACGAGCAGTACTTC.

This clone was counted at least ten times. V is TRBV6-6 and J is TRBJ1-5, with 8 bases identical to TRBD1. CDR1 and CDR2 from the germline V gene are MNHNY and SVGAGI (reference sequence). The CDR3 consists of 14 residues. With 5 bases clipped from V and 7 bases from J, the junction kept 7 bases outside the gene matches. For the CDR3, the DNA is TGTGCCAGCAGTACCGGGACAGGCGAACAGCCCCAGCATTTT. Residues: CASSTGTGEQPQHF.